This T cell receptor beta chain stems from a study of cytomegalovirus exposure and HLA in healthy donors. Study-wide findings and caveats: In vitro experiments confirmed that a few CMV-associated chains were specific for CMV antigens. The study dropped some indistinguishable V segments, TRBV6-2 and TRBV6-3 among them. One variant, a missense change in DCLRE1C, was linked in a later analysis to TCR beta V- and J-gene trimming. Fewer N-insertions (relative to the approximately 700-donor mean) were reportedly seen in an Asian-associated ancestry cluster in a later analysis.

Comment on this clone: Its antigen is unidentified.

This PCR relied on a set of 60 Vbeta primers and 13 Jbeta primers. The repertoire was sequenced with immunoSEQ multiplex PCR; TCRdb's copy has only in-frame clones and lacks some. Among about 72,000 clones listed, approximately 78% were seen once. The CDR3 loop spans 17 amino acids. The germline V gene has CDR1 SGHTA and CDR2 FQGNSA. V was cut by 5 bases and J by 0 bases, with 14 bases left in between. This chain joins TRBV7-2 and TRBJ2-6, with D possibly matching TRBD2 (6 bases). This clonotype was obtained from a human donor in good health. Input material: PBMCs. The CDR3 DNA sequence: TGTGCCAGCAGCATGGGACTTCGATTCTCTGGGGCCAACGTCCTGACTTTC. Translated, it gives CASSMGLRFSGANVLTF.